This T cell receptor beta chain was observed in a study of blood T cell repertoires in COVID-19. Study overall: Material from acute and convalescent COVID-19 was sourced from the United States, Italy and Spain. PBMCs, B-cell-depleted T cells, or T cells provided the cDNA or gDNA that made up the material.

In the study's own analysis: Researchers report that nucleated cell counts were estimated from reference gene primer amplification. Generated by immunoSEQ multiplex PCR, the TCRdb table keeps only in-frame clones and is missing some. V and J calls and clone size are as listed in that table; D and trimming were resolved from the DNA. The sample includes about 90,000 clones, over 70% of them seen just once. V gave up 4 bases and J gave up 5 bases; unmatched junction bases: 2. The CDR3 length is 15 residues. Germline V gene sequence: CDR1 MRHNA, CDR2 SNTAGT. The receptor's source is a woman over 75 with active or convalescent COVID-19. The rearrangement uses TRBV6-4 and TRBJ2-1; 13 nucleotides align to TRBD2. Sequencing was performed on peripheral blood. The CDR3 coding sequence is TGTGCCAGCAGTGTAGGGACTAGCGGGAACAATGAGCAGTTCTTC. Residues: CASSVGTSGNNEQFF.